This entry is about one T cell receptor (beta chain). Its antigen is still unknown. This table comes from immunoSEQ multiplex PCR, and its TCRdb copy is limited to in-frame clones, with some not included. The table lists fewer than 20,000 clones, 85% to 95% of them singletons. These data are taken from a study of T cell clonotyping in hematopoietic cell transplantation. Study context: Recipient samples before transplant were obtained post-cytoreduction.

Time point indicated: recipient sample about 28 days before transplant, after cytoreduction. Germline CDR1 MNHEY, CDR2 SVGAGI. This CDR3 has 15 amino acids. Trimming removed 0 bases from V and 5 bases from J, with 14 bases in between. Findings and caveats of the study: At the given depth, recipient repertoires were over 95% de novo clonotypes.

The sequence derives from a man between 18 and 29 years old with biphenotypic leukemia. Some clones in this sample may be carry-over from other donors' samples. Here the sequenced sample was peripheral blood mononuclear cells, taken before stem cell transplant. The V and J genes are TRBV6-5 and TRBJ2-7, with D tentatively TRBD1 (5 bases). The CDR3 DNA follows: TGTGCCAGCAGTTACTCGACAGCCTATCATGACGAGCAGTACTTC. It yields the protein CASSYSTAYHDEQYF.